A selection of T cell receptor beta chains follows, all from one sample in a study of shared T cell receptors in the human thymus. TCRdb's copy holds only in-frame clones and misses some; the assay was immunoSEQ multiplex PCR. The sample records 630,000 or so clones, approximately 87% being singletons. These records were also assigned to another study, of human thymus T cells.

Sequencing input: thymocytes. These receptors were taken from a boy in the first two years of life with a congenital heart defect. CDR3s include the opening cysteine and the closing phenylalanine or tryptophan. A D gene is named only where the DNA matches it firmly. Size is omitted from some rows. Given values are once, few, many or a class for expanded clones.

d_call: TRBD2
clone_size: .
j_call: TRBJ2-7
v_call: TRBV25-1
cdr3_nt: TGTGCCAGCAGTGAGGAGGCTGGCGGGGGGTTTTACGAGCAGTACTTC
cdr3_aa: CASSEEAGGGFYEQYF

d_call: .
clone_size: .
j_call: TRBJ2-7
v_call: TRBV7-6
cdr3_nt: TGTGCCAGCAGCCCCCGAGGTCCTTGTTCCGAGCAGTACTTC
cdr3_aa: CASSPRGPCSEQYF

d_call: TRBD1
clone_size: .
j_call: TRBJ1-5
v_call: TRBV13
cdr3_nt: TGTGCCAGCAGCTGCCGAACAGGGGGTCCCAATGGAACCCAGCATTTT
cdr3_aa: CASSCRTGGPNGTQHF

d_call: TRBD2
clone_size: .
j_call: TRBJ2-3
v_call: TRBV6-5
cdr3_nt: TGTGCCAGCAGTTCCTTGAAGCGGGGACCCACAGATACGCAGTATTTT
cdr3_aa: CASSSLKRGPTDTQYF

d_call: .
clone_size: .
j_call: TRBJ1-5
v_call: TRBV7-2
cdr3_nt: TGTGCCAGCAGCTTAGTGCAGGCTCAGCCCCAGCATTTT
cdr3_aa: CASSLVQAQPQHF

d_call: .
clone_size: .
j_call: TRBJ1-5
v_call: TRBV28
cdr3_nt: TGTGCCAGCACCCAAGGGGCCCAGGGGAAGCCCCAGCATTTT
cdr3_aa: CASTQGAQGKPQHF

d_call: .
clone_size: .
j_call: TRBJ2-7
v_call: TRBV12-1
cdr3_nt: TGTGCCAGCAGCTTTCTCTCGAAGGGCAGGGAAAAATTCTACGAGCAGTACTTC
cdr3_aa: CASSFLSKGREKFYEQYF

d_call: TRBD1
clone_size: .
j_call: TRBJ2-1
v_call: TRBV5-4
cdr3_nt: TGTGCCAGCAGCTTGCGTGGGACAGGTAGAGATGAGCAGTTCTTC
cdr3_aa: CASSLRGTGRDEQFF

d_call: TRBD1
clone_size: .
j_call: TRBJ1-1
v_call: TRBV25-1
cdr3_nt: TGTGCCAGCAGGGGAGGACAGGTAGGAGGAGGTACTGAAGCTTTCTTT
cdr3_aa: CASRGGQVGGGTEAFF

d_call: .
clone_size: once
j_call: TRBJ2-3
v_call: TRBV14
cdr3_nt: TGTGCCAGCAGCCCAAGTCGGGACAGGGTTTCGACTAGCGGAGACACAGATACGCAGTATTTT
cdr3_aa: CASSPSRDRVSTSGDTDTQYF

d_call: .
clone_size: once
j_call: TRBJ2-1
v_call: TRBV12-5
cdr3_nt: TGTGCTAGTGGCACGGGGAGTGAGCAGTTCTTC
cdr3_aa: CASGTGSEQFF

d_call: TRBD2
clone_size: .
j_call: TRBJ2-3
v_call: TRBV28
cdr3_nt: TGTGCCAGCAGCCCGTGGGGAGGGACAGATACGCAGTATTTT
cdr3_aa: CASSPWGGTDTQYF

d_call: TRBD1
clone_size: .
j_call: TRBJ1-1
v_call: TRBV5-1
cdr3_nt: TGCGCCAGCAGCTTGGTATCCGGGACAGGGGGCCGAACTGAAGCTTTCTTT
cdr3_aa: CASSLVSGTGGRTEAFF

d_call: .
clone_size: once
j_call: TRBJ2-1
v_call: TRBV7-2
cdr3_nt: TGTGCCAGCAGCTTGGCTAGGCGGGATCTGATCAATGAGCAGTTCTTC
cdr3_aa: CASSLARRDLINEQFF

d_call: .
clone_size: few
j_call: TRBJ2-7
v_call: TRBV7-9
cdr3_nt: TGTGCCAGCAGCCCTCTGACCGCCGGCGGGGACGAGCAGTACTTC
cdr3_aa: CASSPLTAGGDEQYF

d_call: .
clone_size: .
j_call: TRBJ1-1
v_call: TRBV6-1
cdr3_nt: TGTGCCAGCAGCGAGTCGGACTTTCAAGAAGCTTTCTTT
cdr3_aa: CASSESDFQEAFF

d_call: TRBD1
clone_size: .
j_call: TRBJ1-1
v_call: TRBV23-1
cdr3_nt: TGCGCCAGCAGTCACCAGGGGGGTTTAGCTTTCTTT
cdr3_aa: CASSHQGGLAFF

d_call: TRBD2
clone_size: .
j_call: TRBJ2-1
v_call: TRBV5-1
cdr3_nt: TGCGCCAGCGCTGCTAGCGGCAATGAGCAGTTCTTC
cdr3_aa: CASAASGNEQFF

d_call: TRBD2
clone_size: .
j_call: TRBJ2-1
v_call: TRBV7-9
cdr3_nt: TGTGCCAGCAGCCCCGTGGCGGGAGGGCCCGATGAGCAGTTCTTC
cdr3_aa: CASSPVAGGPDEQFF

d_call: .
clone_size: .
j_call: TRBJ1-1
v_call: TRBV10-2
cdr3_nt: TGCGCCAGCACCCCAGACAGGCTAAACACTGAAGCTTTCTTT
cdr3_aa: CASTPDRLNTEAFF

d_call: .
clone_size: .
j_call: TRBJ1-5
v_call: TRBV18
cdr3_nt: TGTGCCAGCTCACCTTGGTCAGGGGCAGGTCAGCCCCAGCATTTT
cdr3_aa: CASSPWSGAGQPQHF

d_call: .
clone_size: .
j_call: TRBJ1-2
v_call: TRBV7-4
cdr3_nt: TGTGCCAGCAGCCCCGGGGATCAGGGGTTCGATGGCTACACCTTC
cdr3_aa: CASSPGDQGFDGYTF

d_call: .
clone_size: .
j_call: TRBJ1-4
v_call: TRBV15
cdr3_nt: TGTGCCACCGCGGGTGAAAAACTGTTTTTT
cdr3_aa: CATAGEKLFF

d_call: .
clone_size: .
j_call: TRBJ2-1
v_call: TRBV11-3
cdr3_nt: TGTGCCAGCAGTCCGGGGACTTACAATGAGCAGTTCTTC
cdr3_aa: CASSPGTYNEQFF

d_call: .
clone_size: .
j_call: TRBJ1-5
v_call: TRBV4-3
cdr3_nt: TGCGCCAGCAGCCAAGTATTCAACTATAGCAATCAGCCCCAGCATTTT
cdr3_aa: CASSQVFNYSNQPQHF

d_call: TRBD2
clone_size: .
j_call: TRBJ2-1
v_call: TRBV7-2
cdr3_nt: TGTGCCAGCAGCTTAGTGGCGGGGGGGCAGTTCTTC
cdr3_aa: CASSLVAGGQFF

d_call: .
clone_size: once
j_call: TRBJ2-1
v_call: TRBV10-3
cdr3_nt: TGTGCCATCAGTGCTAGCTTCCGTGCCAATGAGCAGTTCTTC
cdr3_aa: CAISASFRANEQFF

d_call: .
clone_size: .
j_call: TRBJ1-5
v_call: TRBV5-1
cdr3_nt: TGCGCCAGATACAGGGCAAATCAGCCCCAGCATTTT
cdr3_aa: CARYRANQPQHF

d_call: TRBD1
clone_size: .
j_call: TRBJ1-3
v_call: TRBV4-3
cdr3_nt: TGCGCCAGCAGCCAAGATAGTGACGAAACAGGGGCTGGAAACACCATATATTTT
cdr3_aa: CASSQDSDETGAGNTIYF

d_call: .
clone_size: .
j_call: TRBJ2-7
v_call: TRBV5-1
cdr3_nt: TGCGCCAGCAGCTGGGGGGTTGGGGGTTACGAGCAGTACTTC
cdr3_aa: CASSWGVGGYEQYF

d_call: TRBD2
clone_size: .
j_call: TRBJ2-3
v_call: TRBV2
cdr3_nt: TGTGCCAGCAGTGTAGAAGCGGGAGTCACGCAGTATTTT
cdr3_aa: CASSVEAGVTQYF

d_call: TRBD2
clone_size: .
j_call: TRBJ2-1
v_call: TRBV4-3
cdr3_nt: TGCGCCAGCAGCCAAGGGGAGCGGGAGGGCTCCTACAATGAGCAGTTCTTC
cdr3_aa: CASSQGEREGSYNEQFF

d_call: TRBD1
clone_size: few
j_call: TRBJ2-3
v_call: TRBV28
cdr3_nt: TGTGCCAGCAGTGACGAGACAGGGAAGGTGACAGATACGCAGTATTTT
cdr3_aa: CASSDETGKVTDTQYF

d_call: .
clone_size: .
j_call: TRBJ2-7
v_call: TRBV20-1
cdr3_nt: TGCAGTGCAAACTCACCGTACGAGCAGTACTTC
cdr3_aa: CSANSPYEQYF

d_call: TRBD1
clone_size: .
j_call: TRBJ1-1
v_call: TRBV18
cdr3_nt: TGTGCCAGCTCACCACCGGCCAGGGGGCTAGGGAACACTGAAGCTTTCTTT
cdr3_aa: CASSPPARGLGNTEAFF

d_call: .
clone_size: .
j_call: TRBJ2-7
v_call: TRBV28
cdr3_nt: TGTGCCAGCAGTCTTAACTCCTCGGGAGAGAGGAACTACGAGCAGTACTTC
cdr3_aa: CASSLNSSGERNYEQYF

d_call: .
clone_size: .
j_call: TRBJ1-1
v_call: TRBV6-1
cdr3_nt: TGTGCCAGCAGACGGGGGATGAACACTGAAGCTTTCTTT
cdr3_aa: CASRRGMNTEAFF

d_call: TRBD1
clone_size: few
j_call: TRBJ1-5
v_call: TRBV19
cdr3_nt: TGCGCCACCCAGGGACAGGGATTCAATCAGCCCCAGCATTTT
cdr3_aa: CATQGQGFNQPQHF

d_call: TRBD1
clone_size: .
j_call: TRBJ1-1
v_call: TRBV7-2
cdr3_nt: TGTGCCAGCAGCACGGGACAGGCGAACACTGAAGCTTTCTTT
cdr3_aa: CASSTGQANTEAFF

d_call: .
clone_size: .
j_call: TRBJ2-2
v_call: TRBV13
cdr3_nt: TGTGCCAGCAGCTCGGGACTTTCCGGGGAGCTGTTTTTT
cdr3_aa: CASSSGLSGELFF

d_call: TRBD1
clone_size: .
j_call: TRBJ1-1
v_call: TRBV4-3
cdr3_nt: TGCGCCAGCAGCCTGTGGACAGGGGCGAACACTGAAGCTTTCTTT
cdr3_aa: CASSLWTGANTEAFF

d_call: .
clone_size: .
j_call: TRBJ2-3
v_call: TRBV11-1
cdr3_nt: TGTGCCAGCAGCTTAGGTTTTGACAGCCCCCGAGATACGCAGTATTTT
cdr3_aa: CASSLGFDSPRDTQYF

d_call: .
clone_size: .
j_call: TRBJ1-1
v_call: TRBV5-1
cdr3_nt: TGCGCCAGCAGCTTGGGGGGGGACGCTGAAGCTTTCTTT
cdr3_aa: CASSLGGDAEAFF

d_call: TRBD1
clone_size: .
j_call: TRBJ2-7
v_call: TRBV4-1
cdr3_nt: TGCGCCAGCAGCCAAACGACAGGGGCCCTCTCCTACGAGCAGTACTTC
cdr3_aa: CASSQTTGALSYEQYF

d_call: TRBD1
clone_size: .
j_call: TRBJ2-5
v_call: TRBV2
cdr3_nt: TGTGCCAGCAGTGAAGACCGTCCGGGGTGGGACAGACAAGAGACCCAGTACTTC
cdr3_aa: CASSEDRPGWDRQETQYF

d_call: .
clone_size: .
j_call: TRBJ1-2
v_call: TRBV13
cdr3_nt: TGTGCCAGCAGCTTAGGGGTCGGGAACTATGGCTACACCTTC
cdr3_aa: CASSLGVGNYGYTF

d_call: TRBD1
clone_size: .
j_call: TRBJ1-6
v_call: TRBV28
cdr3_nt: TGTGCCAGCCCCAACAGGGGGGTAAATTGTAATTCACCCCTCCACTTT
cdr3_aa: CASPNRGVNCNSPLHF

d_call: TRBD1
clone_size: .
j_call: TRBJ2-2
v_call: TRBV28
cdr3_nt: TGTGCCAGCAGTCCTATAGGGACAGGGGATACCGGGGAGCTGTTTTTT
cdr3_aa: CASSPIGTGDTGELFF

d_call: .
clone_size: .
j_call: TRBJ2-1
v_call: TRBV14
cdr3_nt: TGTGCCAGCAGCCAAACGCCAGGCCTTCTTTCCTACAATGAGCAGTTCTTC
cdr3_aa: CASSQTPGLLSYNEQFF

d_call: TRBD2
clone_size: .
j_call: TRBJ2-1
v_call: TRBV27
cdr3_nt: TGTGCCAGCAGTTTATCGCGGGGGAGGGGCTCCTACAATGAGCAGTTCTTC
cdr3_aa: CASSLSRGRGSYNEQFF

d_call: .
clone_size: .
j_call: TRBJ1-2
v_call: TRBV5-1
cdr3_nt: TGCGCCAGCAGCTCAGGACAATCGGTCAACTATGGCTACACCTTC
cdr3_aa: CASSSGQSVNYGYTF

d_call: TRBD1
clone_size: .
j_call: TRBJ1-5
v_call: TRBV2
cdr3_nt: TGTGCCAGCAGGGCAGGGGGATATAGCAATCAGCCCCAGCATTTT
cdr3_aa: CASRAGGYSNQPQHF

d_call: .
clone_size: .
j_call: TRBJ2-6
v_call: TRBV9
cdr3_nt: TGTGCCAGCAGCGTACTCCTAAGGGACAACTCTGGGGCCAACGTCCTGACTTTC
cdr3_aa: CASSVLLRDNSGANVLTF

d_call: .
clone_size: .
j_call: TRBJ2-7
v_call: TRBV5-3
cdr3_nt: TGTGCCAGAAGCTCGAGGGACTGGTACGAGCAGTACTTC
cdr3_aa: CARSSRDWYEQYF

d_call: TRBD1
clone_size: .
j_call: TRBJ1-6
v_call: TRBV11-3
cdr3_nt: TGTGCCAGCGTAAGAGGGACAGGGGATTCACCCCTCCACTTT
cdr3_aa: CASVRGTGDSPLHF

d_call: .
clone_size: .
j_call: TRBJ1-2
v_call: TRBV5-6
cdr3_nt: TGTGCCAGCAGCCCTGCCCCAGCCTCCGACTACTATGGCTACACCTTC
cdr3_aa: CASSPAPASDYYGYTF

d_call: .
clone_size: .
j_call: TRBJ1-2
v_call: TRBV4-1
cdr3_nt: TGCGCCAGCAGTCCACACAGGGTGCTTTTTGCCGAACACTATGGCTACACCTTC
cdr3_aa: CASSPHRVLFAEHYGYTF

d_call: .
clone_size: few
j_call: TRBJ1-3
v_call: TRBV7-9
cdr3_nt: TGTGCCAGCAGCTTTAAAGCCGTTGGAAACACCATATATTTT
cdr3_aa: CASSFKAVGNTIYF

d_call: .
clone_size: once
j_call: TRBJ1-4
v_call: TRBV29-1
cdr3_nt: TGCAGCGTTGGGAGGACGCAGGCTAATGAAAAACTGTTTTTT
cdr3_aa: CSVGRTQANEKLFF